The 18 T cell receptor beta chains presented below share a single source sample, sequenced in a study of cytomegalovirus exposure and HLA in healthy donors (dated by TCRdb to 2017 to 2019). Preparation of the library involved the immunoSEQ multiplex PCR assay. For the multiplex PCR, a mixture combining 60 forward primers for TCR Vbeta segments and 13 reverse primers for TCR Jbeta segments was used. Entries here come from immuneACCESS through TCRdb and include only in-frame sequences with V and J called. Some clones fail to appear in such tables; in the studies checked, an unresolved V gene covers under half of the shortfall, and the cause of the remainder is unknown. This sample is represented by around 100,000 clones; over 60% of them were singletons. The ten largest account for over 2% of the sample. The sequencing input was PBMCs. The receptor set was obtained from a woman in her 30s in good health and CMV-seronegative.

This clone occurred a few times. V usage is TRBV5-8 and J usage is TRBJ1-2; TRBD1 matches at 8 bases. V dropped 8 bases and J dropped 5; count of bases not matched to a gene: 8. The V gene's germline CDR1 is SGHTS and CDR2 YDEGEE. There are 13 residues in the CDR3. DNA of the CDR3: TGTGCCAGTCCGACAGGGGCATGGTATGGCTACACCTTC. This sequence encodes CASPTGAWYGYTF. Looking up the rest from reference TRBV5-8 and TRBJ1-2 gives the full variable domain: EAGVTQSPTHLIKTRGQQATLRCSPISGHTSVYWYQQALGLGLQFLLWYDEGEERNRGNFPPRFSGRQFPNYSSELNVNALELEDSALYLCASPTGAWYGYTFGSGTRLTVV.

The chain couples TRBV4-3 to TRBJ1-1; D is unclear. CDR3 length: 15 amino acids. The ends were cut back, 4 bases at V and 1 base at J, with 13 bases in the middle. Germline CDR1 is LGHNA and CDR2 is YSLEER. CDR3 loop: CASSPGGGRNTEAFF. CDR3 nucleotide sequence: TGCGCCAGCAGCCCAGGAGGAGGCAGGAACACTGAAGCTTTCTTT.

This clone was counted once. CDR3 sequence (DNA): TGTGCCAGCAGCTTGGGGAGCGCGGGAAACGGCAATGAGCAGTTCTTC. Amino acid sequence: CASSLGSAGNGNEQFF. The V gene is TRBV5-4, the J gene TRBJ2-1; D is possibly TRBD2 (6 bases). From germline, CDR1 is SGHNT and CDR2 YYREEE (reference sequence). The V gene lost 0 bases and the J gene lost 6 bases, with 16 bases spanning the gap. The CDR3 is made up of 16 amino acids.

The CDR3 nucleotides read TGTGCCACCGGTCGGGTGGACAGGGGGGCCAGGGGCAATCAGCCCCAGCATTTT. Protein sequence: CATGRVDRGARGNQPQHF. V and J are TRBV27 and TRBJ1-5; 10 bases map to TRBD1. The germline V gene has CDR1 MNHEY and CDR2 SMNVEV (reference sequence). This CDR3 spans 18 amino acids. With V trimmed by 10 bases and J by 2 bases, 17 bases remained unmatched.

The chain uses TRBV27 and TRBJ2-3; the D gene is possibly TRBD1 (6 bases). V gave up 6 bases and J gave up 5 bases, with 12 bases separating them. CDR3 length: 13 residues. Germline V gene sequence: CDR1 MNHEY, CDR2 SMNVEV (reference sequence). The CDR3, as DNA: TGTGCCAGCAGCACAGGGCAGGTAGATACGCAGTATTTT. Translation gives CASSTGQVDTQYF.

This clone was seen a handful of times. This sequence joins TRBV28 and TRBJ1-5, with unresolved D. This CDR3 is 15 amino acids long. The V end lost 7 bases, the J end lost 4 bases, and 17 bases lay between the germline ends. CDR1 and CDR2 from the germline V gene are MDHEN and SYDVKM. The CDR3 DNA is TGTGCCAGCATCCTAGGACGAGAGGGAAATCAGCCCCAGCATTTT. Translated, it gives CASILGREGNQPQHF. The complete variable domain, with remaining parts taken from reference TRBV28 and TRBJ1-5, reads DVKVTQSSRYLVKRTGEKVFLECVQDMDHENMFWYRQDPGLGLRLIYFSYDVKMKEKGDIPEGYSVSREKKERFSLILESASTNQTSMYLCASILGREGNQPQHFGDGTRLSIL.

This clone was counted once. This chain joins TRBV27 and TRBJ1-2; 9 nucleotides align to TRBD1. Germline V lookup: CDR1 MNHEY, CDR2 SMNVEV (reference sequence). V gave up 3 bases and J gave up 4 bases; unmatched junction bases: 9. The CDR3 runs 16 residues. The CDR3 DNA follows: TGTGCCAGCAGTTTGTCCGCTGACAGGGGGTTCTATGGCTACACCTTC. Protein product: CASSLSADRGFYGYTF.

The chain links TRBV7-6 to TRBJ1-5, with D hard to call. Trimming took 5 bases from V and 0 from J, leaving 5 bases between them. Germline loops: CDR1 SGHVS, CDR2 FNYEAQ. The CDR3 runs to 13 residues. CDR3 DNA: TGTGCCAGCAGCCCACTTAGCAATCAGCCCCAGCATTTT. It specifies CASSPLSNQPQHF.

The genes are TRBV5-6 and TRBJ1-1; D ambiguous. This CDR3 is built from 13 residues. V was shortened by 0 bases and J by 6 bases, with 9 bases between the two germline ends. Germline CDR1 SGHDT, CDR2 YYEEEE. CDR3 in DNA: TGTGCCAGCAGCTTGGTAAGAGCACCTGAAGCTTTCTTT. Protein sequence: CASSLVRAPEAFF. The whole variable domain, remainder taken from reference TRBV5-6 and TRBJ1-1, is DAGVTQSPTHLIKTRGQQVTLRCSPKSGHDTVSWYQQALGQGPQFIFQYYEEEERQRGNFPDRFSGHQFPNYSSELNVNALLLGDSALYLCASSLVRAPEAFFGQGTRLTVV.

The chain carries TRBV11-2 and TRBJ2-7, with D perhaps TRBD1 (6 bases). The germline V gene encodes CDR1 SGHAT and CDR2 FQNNGV. V shed 4 bases and J shed 2 bases, with 9 bases lying between them. The CDR3 sequence is 13 residues long. The chain's CDR3 is CASSSGVAYEQYF. CDR3 DNA: TGTGCCAGCAGCTCAGGGGTCGCCTACGAGCAGTACTTC.

V usage is TRBV29-1 and J usage is TRBJ2-2; D uncertain. Trimming took off 5 bases at V and 4 bases at J, with 5 bases between the two ends. Germline V gene lookup returns CDR1 SQVTM and CDR2 ANQGSEA. The CDR3 runs to 11 residues. DNA for the CDR3: TGCAGCGTTCGGAGCACCGGGGAGCTGTTTTTT. It yields the protein CSVRSTGELFF.

A few counts support this clone. V is TRBV7-8 and J is TRBJ2-6; TRBD1 agrees at 7 bases. Germline assignment: CDR1 SGHVS and CDR2 FQNEAQ. With 4 bases clipped from V and 1 base from J, the junction kept 7 bases outside the gene matches. The CDR3 totals 17 residues. CDR3 nucleotides: TGTGCCAGCAGCTCAGAGACAGGGTGGTCTGGGGCCAACGTCCTGACTTTC. This translates into CASSSETGWSGANVLTF. The entire variable domain, with the rest obtained from reference TRBV7-8 and TRBJ2-6, is as follows: GAGVSQSPRYKVAKRGQDVALRCDPISGHVSLFWYQQALGQGPEFLTYFQNEAQLDKSGLPSDRFFAERPEGSVSTLKIQRTQQEDSAVYLCASSSETGWSGANVLTFGAGSRLTVL.

V usage is TRBV2 and J usage is TRBJ2-3; 9 bases are shared with TRBD2. Germline CDR1 and CDR2: SNHLY and FYNNEI. This CDR3 contains 15 residues. V gave up 4 bases and J gave up 4 bases; unmatched junction bases: 6. The CDR3 sequence is CASSGAGGGADTQYF. As DNA, the CDR3 is TGTGCCAGCAGTGGAGCGGGAGGTGGCGCAGATACGCAGTATTTT.

This chain uses TRBV9 with TRBJ2-5; perhaps TRBD2 as D (5 bases). Trimming cost V 4 bases and J 2 bases, with 18 bases left between them. Germline V CDR1 and CDR2: SGDLS, YYNGEE. The CDR3 is 16 amino acids. CDR3 sequence reads: CASSPLLAGEQETQYF. The CDR3 DNA is TGTGCCAGCAGCCCATTACTTGCGGGTGAACAAGAGACCCAGTACTTC.

This clone has only one observation. The CDR3 sequence is CASSVGGTEGEKLFF. In nucleotides, the CDR3 is TGTGCCAGCAGCGTAGGGGGAACCGAGGGTGAAAAACTGTTTTTT. The rearrangement joins TRBV9 to TRBJ1-4; no clear D. Trimming removed 0 bases at V and 7 bases at J, with 13 bases between. CDR1 and CDR2 from the germline V gene are SGDLS and YYNGEE. The CDR3 covers 15 residues.

This clone was detected a few times. The chain recombines TRBV19 with TRBJ2-7; 10 bases are shared with TRBD1. J was trimmed by 2 bases and V by 6 bases; bases with no gene match: 13. The germline gives CDR1 LNHDA, CDR2 SQIVND (reference sequence). The CDR3 length is 17 residues. This CDR3 reads CASSRLLTGQGTYEQYF. The DNA of the CDR3 is TGTGCCAGTAGCCGGCTGCTGACGGGACAGGGGACCTACGAGCAGTACTTC.

The genes are TRBV15 and TRBJ2-2; D ambiguous. Germline V gene lookup returns CDR1 LNHNV and CDR2 YYDKDF (reference sequence). The V end was cut by 1 base, the J end by 4 bases, with 10 bases between. This CDR3 contains 15 residues. The CDR3 loop is CATSRGVEITGELFF. CDR3 coding DNA: TGTGCCACCAGCAGAGGGGTGGAGATCACCGGGGAGCTGTTTTTT.

This sequence joins TRBV29-1 and TRBJ2-5; D possibly corresponds to TRBD1 (6 bases). The CDR3 is 14 residues long. Trimming removed 3 bases from V and 2 bases from J, with 13 bases in between. Looked up from germline, CDR1 is SQVTM and CDR2 is ANQGSEA. The CDR3 reads CSVDGTRAQETQYF. CDR3 coding DNA: TGCAGCGTTGACGGGACACGAGCACAAGAGACCCAGTACTTC.